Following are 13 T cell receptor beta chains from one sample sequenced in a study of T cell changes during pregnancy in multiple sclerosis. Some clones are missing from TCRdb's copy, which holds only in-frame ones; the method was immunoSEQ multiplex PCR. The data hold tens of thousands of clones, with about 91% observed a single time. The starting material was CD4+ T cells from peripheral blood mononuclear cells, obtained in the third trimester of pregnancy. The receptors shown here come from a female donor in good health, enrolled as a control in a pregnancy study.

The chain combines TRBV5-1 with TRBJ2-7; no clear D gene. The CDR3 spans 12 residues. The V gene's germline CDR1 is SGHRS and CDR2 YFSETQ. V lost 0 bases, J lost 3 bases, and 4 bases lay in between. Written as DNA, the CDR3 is TGCGCCAGCAGCTTGGACATCTACGAGCAGTACTTC. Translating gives CASSLDIYEQYF. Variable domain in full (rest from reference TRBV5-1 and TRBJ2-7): KAGVTQTPRYLIKTRGQQVTLSCSPISGHRSVSWYQQTPGQGLQFLFEYFSETQRNKGNFPGRFSGRQFSNSRSEMNVSTLELGDSALYLCASSLDIYEQYFGPGTRLTVT.

CDR3 loop: CASSYSGQKNDYGYTF. The DNA for the CDR3 is TGTGCCAGCAGTTACTCGGGACAAAAAAATGACTATGGCTACACCTTC. The genes are TRBV6-5 and TRBJ1-2, with D possibly TRBD1 on 6 matching bases. This CDR3 is built from 16 residues. Germline CDR1 and CDR2: MNHEY and SVGAGI. V lost 0 bases, J lost 3 bases, and 14 bases lay in between.

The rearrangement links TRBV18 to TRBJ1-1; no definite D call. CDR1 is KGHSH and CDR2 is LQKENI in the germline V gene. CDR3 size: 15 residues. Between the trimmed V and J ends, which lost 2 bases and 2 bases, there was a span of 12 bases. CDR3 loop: CASSPTLLINTEAFF. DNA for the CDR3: TGTGCCAGCTCACCAACACTACTGATTAACACTGAAGCTTTCTTT.

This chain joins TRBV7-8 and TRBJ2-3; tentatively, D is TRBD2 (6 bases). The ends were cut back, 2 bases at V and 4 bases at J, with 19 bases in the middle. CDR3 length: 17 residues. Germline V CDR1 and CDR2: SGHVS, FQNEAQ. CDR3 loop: CASSLTLTPGLSDTQYF. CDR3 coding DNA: TGTGCCAGCAGCTTAACCCTGACCCCGGGACTCTCAGATACGCAGTATTTT.

The chain's CDR3 is CASSPLGQGDEQYF. The CDR3 region has the DNA TGTGCCAGCTCACCACTGGGACAGGGCGACGAGCAGTACTTC. The chain recombines TRBV18 with TRBJ2-7, with 9 nucleotides matching TRBD1. The CDR3 is made up of 14 amino acids. V lost 1 base and J lost 5; bases outside the gene matches: 3. Germline V gene lookup returns CDR1 KGHSH and CDR2 LQKENI.

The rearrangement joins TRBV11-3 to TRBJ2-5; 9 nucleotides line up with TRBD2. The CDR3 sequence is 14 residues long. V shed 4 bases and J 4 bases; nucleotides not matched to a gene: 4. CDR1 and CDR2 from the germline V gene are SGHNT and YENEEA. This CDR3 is CASSSKAGGETQYF. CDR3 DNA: TGTGCCAGCAGCTCGAAAGCGGGGGGAGAGACCCAGTACTTC.

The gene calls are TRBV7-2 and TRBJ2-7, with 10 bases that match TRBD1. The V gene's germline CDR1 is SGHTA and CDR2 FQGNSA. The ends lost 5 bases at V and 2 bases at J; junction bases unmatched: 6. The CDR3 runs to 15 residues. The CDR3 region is CASSQWGQGPYEQYF. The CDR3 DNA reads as TGTGCCAGCAGCCAGTGGGGACAGGGGCCCTACGAGCAGTACTTC.

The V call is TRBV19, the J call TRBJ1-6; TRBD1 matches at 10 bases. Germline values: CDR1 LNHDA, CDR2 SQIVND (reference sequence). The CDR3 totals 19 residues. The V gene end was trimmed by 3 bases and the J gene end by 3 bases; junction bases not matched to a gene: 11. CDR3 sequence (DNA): TGTGCCAGTAGTATCCACCGGGACAGGGGACGATACTATAATTCACCCCTCCACTTT. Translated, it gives CASSIHRDRGRYYNSPLHF. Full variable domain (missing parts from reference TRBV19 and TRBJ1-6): DGGITQSPKYLFRKEGQNVTLSCEQNLNHDAMYWYRQDPGQGLRLIYYSQIVNDFQKGDIAEGYSVSREKKESFPLTVTSAQKNPTAFYLCASSIHRDRGRYYNSPLHFGNGTRLTVT.

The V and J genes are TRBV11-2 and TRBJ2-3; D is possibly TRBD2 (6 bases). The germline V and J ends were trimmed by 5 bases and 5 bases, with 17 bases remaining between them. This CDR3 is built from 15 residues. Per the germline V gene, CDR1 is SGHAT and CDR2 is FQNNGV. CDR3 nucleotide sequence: TGTGCCAGCAGCCCCTTTGAGCGGGTTAGAGATACGCAGTATTTT. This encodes CASSPFERVRDTQYF.

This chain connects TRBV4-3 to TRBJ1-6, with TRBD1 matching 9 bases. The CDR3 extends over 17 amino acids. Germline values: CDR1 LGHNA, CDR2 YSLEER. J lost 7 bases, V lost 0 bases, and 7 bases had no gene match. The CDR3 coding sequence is TGCGCCAGCAGCCAAGATACGGGGACAGGGTTCAATTCACCCCTCCACTTT. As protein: CASSQDTGTGFNSPLHF.

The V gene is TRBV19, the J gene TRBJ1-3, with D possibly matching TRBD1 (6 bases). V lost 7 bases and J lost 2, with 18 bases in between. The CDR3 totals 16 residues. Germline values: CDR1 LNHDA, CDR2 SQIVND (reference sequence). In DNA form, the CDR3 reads TGTGCCAGTACCCCCAGGGGAGGGGAAACTGGAAACACCATATATTTT. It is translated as CASTPRGGETGNTIYF.

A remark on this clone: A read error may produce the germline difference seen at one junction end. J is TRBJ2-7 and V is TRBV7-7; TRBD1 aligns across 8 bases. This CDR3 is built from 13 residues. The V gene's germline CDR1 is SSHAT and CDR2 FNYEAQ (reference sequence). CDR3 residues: CASSPDRGYEQYF. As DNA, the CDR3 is TGTGCTAGCAGCCCAGACAGGGGCTACGAGCAGTACTTC.

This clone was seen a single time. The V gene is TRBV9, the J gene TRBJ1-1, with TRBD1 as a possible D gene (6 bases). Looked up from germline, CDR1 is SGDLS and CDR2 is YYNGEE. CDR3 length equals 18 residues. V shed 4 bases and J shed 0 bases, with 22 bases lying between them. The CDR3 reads CASSPPGDYISMNTEAFF. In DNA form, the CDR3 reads TGTGCCAGCAGCCCACCAGGGGATTATATTTCGATGAACACTGAAGCTTTCTTT.